There are many counts of the clone carrying this TCR beta chain. The antigen is unknown. Thyroid surgery had not been preceded by any treatment in any patient. These data belong to a study of metastatic and nonmetastatic thyroid tumors. On the study more broadly: Repertoire comparison spanned blood and tumor or nodule tissue of malignant and benign thyroid patients. General observations from the study: In both blood and tumor samples, TCR beta diversity was reported significantly higher for malignant than benign nodules.

TCRdb re-analyzed the PCR reads through MiXCR. The sample holds 25,000 to 35,000 clones; about a sixth are singletons and the top ten take approximately 4.8%. The origin of this receptor is a female donor with papillary thyroid cancer or a benign thyroid nodule (not recorded which). Some clones in this sample may be carry-over from other donors' samples. The sequenced sample consisted of blood.

The CDR3 DNA reads as TGTGCCAGCAGCTCCCGGACAGGGGGCGGGTTGGGCTACACCTTC. It codes for CASSSRTGGGLGYTF. The chain has TRBV9 and TRBJ1-2; 11 bases agree with TRBD1. In germline, CDR1 is SGDLS, CDR2 YYNGEE. The CDR3 length is 15 residues. With 4 bases clipped from V and 8 bases from J, the junction kept 10 bases outside the gene matches.